Described below is a single T cell receptor beta chain sequence and its context. The CDR3 totals 15 residues. CDR1 is SGHVS and CDR2 is FNYEAQ in the germline V gene. With V trimmed by 4 bases and J by 2 bases, 6 bases remained unmatched. This sample was taken from a study of T cell responses to AZD1222 COVID-19 vaccine. Clones were sequenced by immunoSEQ multiplex PCR, and TCRdb holds only the in-frame ones, with some missing. The data show under 95,000 clones, 90% seen once. This sequence joins TRBV7-6 and TRBJ2-7; 9 bases align to TRBD2. The sample was peripheral blood, taken on day 0 of AZD1222 vaccination. This TCR was sampled from an adult in good health. The CDR3 DNA sequence: TGTGCCAGCAGCTCTCAGACTAGCGGCCCCTACGAGCAGTACTTC. Its translation is CASSSQTSGPYEQYF.